This paragraph reports one T cell receptor beta chain. The sample originates from a study of CD8+CD57+ T cells in acquired aplastic anemia. CDR3 and TCR beta VDJ profiling relied on genomic DNA as the template. TCRdb ran MiXCR on the reads and lists one entry per CDR3 protein. This sample yields some 45,000 distinct CDR3 sequences, of which about 70% are seen a single time; less than 25% belongs to the top ten. This sequence originates from a human donor in good health, serving as a control. Sequencing was done on a sample of sorted CD4+, CD8+, or CD8+CD57+ T cells (not recorded which) from PBMCs.

In DNA, the CDR3 is TGTGCCATCAGTCCTACAGGTGGTACCGGGGAGCTGTTTTTT. Amino acid sequence: CAISPTGGTGELFF. The gene calls are TRBV10-3 and TRBJ2-2; tentative D call: TRBD1 (5 bases). The CDR3 contains 14 residues. Germline V gene lookup returns CDR1 ENHRY and CDR2 SYGVKD. Trimming took 5 bases from V and 5 from J, leaving 12 bases between them.